A selection of T cell receptor beta chains follows, all from one sample in a study of cytomegalovirus exposure and HLA in healthy donors. This table comes from immunoSEQ multiplex PCR, and its TCRdb copy is limited to in-frame clones, with some not included. Found here are 150,000 to 200,000 clones, roughly 89% of them singletons; the top ten hold 4% to 4.5%. The sample was PBMCs. The source of these receptors is a man aged 18-30 years in good health and CMV-seropositive. Each CDR3 is given with its conserved first and last residue. A D gene is named only where the DNA matches it firmly. Only some rows state a clone size, as once, few, many or a class for expanded clones.

TRBJ2-1	TRBD2	TRBV2	-	CASQPSGREQFF	TGTGCCAGCCAGCCCAGCGGGAGGGAACAGTTCTTC
TRBJ2-2	-	TRBV9	few	CASSVAASETSTGELFF	TGTGCCAGCAGCGTAGCGGCTAGCGAAACCAGTACCGGGGAGCTGTTTTTT
TRBJ2-5	-	TRBV7-3	few	CASSRAAQETQYF	TGTGCCAGCAGCCGAGCGGCTCAAGAGACCCAGTACTTC
TRBJ2-1	-	TRBV27	-	CASSFLGSLGNEQFF	TGTGCCAGCAGTTTCCTGGGTAGTCTAGGTAATGAGCAGTTCTTC
TRBJ2-5	TRBD2	TRBV5-6	-	CASSLTGGLRSFQETQYF	TGTGCCAGCAGCTTGACGGGAGGGCTACGATCATTCCAAGAGACCCAGTACTTC
TRBJ1-5	TRBD1	TRBV28	-	CASSRSTGVNQPQHF	TGTGCCAGCAGCCGCTCGACAGGGGTGAATCAGCCCCAGCATTTT
TRBJ2-7	-	TRBV14	-	CASSQVGLATNYEQYF	TGTGCCAGCAGCCAAGTTGGACTCGCTACCAACTACGAGCAGTACTTC
TRBJ1-4	-	TRBV19	-	CASSIHSRVTNEKLFF	TGTGCCAGTAGTATCCACTCCAGGGTCACTAATGAAAAACTGTTTTTT
TRBJ2-1	TRBD2	TRBV9	-	CASSAPGGTSGNPREQFF	TGTGCCAGCAGCGCGCCAGGAGGGACTAGCGGGAATCCCAGAGAGCAGTTCTTC
TRBJ2-1	-	TRBV29-1	-	CSVEWRDRSYNEQFF	TGCAGCGTTGAATGGCGGGACCGCTCCTACAATGAGCAGTTCTTC
TRBJ1-5	-	TRBV29-1	once	CSVAWGGSQPQHF	TGCAGCGTTGCGTGGGGGGGTAGTCAGCCCCAGCATTTT
TRBJ1-5	TRBD1	TRBV30	-	CAWGRDRGWPQHF	TGTGCCTGGGGGCGGGACAGAGGTTGGCCCCAGCATTTT
TRBJ2-7	-	TRBV5-4	-	CASSSQGNPTYEQYF	TGTGCCAGCAGCTCCCAGGGGAATCCTACCTACGAGCAGTACTTC
TRBJ2-7	TRBD2	TRBV7-8	-	CASSRGRTLDEQYF	TGTGCCAGCAGTCGCGGGAGGACTCTTGACGAGCAGTACTTC
TRBJ1-5	TRBD1	TRBV7-8	-	CASSLAGTVNQPQHF	TGTGCCAGCAGCTTAGCCGGGACAGTCAATCAGCCCCAGCATTTT
TRBJ2-2	TRBD1	TRBV6-4	-	CASSEDRVSGELFF	TGTGCCAGCAGTGAAGACAGGGTGTCCGGGGAGCTGTTTTTT
TRBJ2-1	-	TRBV6-5	-	CASSYGGEYNEQFF	TGTGCCAGCAGTTACGGCGGGGAATACAATGAGCAGTTCTTC
TRBJ2-7	TRBD2	TRBV11-3	-	CASSDTSDYEQYF	TGTGCCAGCAGCGACACTAGCGACTACGAGCAGTACTTC
TRBJ1-1	-	TRBV14	-	CASSLLLGPSPAFF	TGTGCCAGCAGCCTTTTACTTGGGCCCTCGCCGGCTTTCTTT
TRBJ2-7	-	TRBV4-1	-	CASSQEGVSYEQYF	TGCGCCAGCAGCCAAGAAGGGGTTTCGTACGAGCAGTACTTC
TRBJ2-7	TRBD1	TRBV27	few	CASSFLGQAYEQYF	TGTGCCAGCTCTTTTCTGGGACAGGCATACGAGCAGTACTTC
TRBJ2-3	TRBD2	TRBV29-1	-	CSVEDGGLAGDRGTDTQYF	TGCAGCGTTGAAGACGGGGGACTAGCGGGAGATAGGGGCACAGATACGCAGTATTTT
TRBJ1-2	TRBD1	TRBV11-2	-	CASSPYRGYGYTF	TGTGCCAGCAGCCCATACAGGGGATACGGCTACACCTTC
TRBJ2-2	-	TRBV30	-	CAWSSDTGELFF	TGTGCCTGGAGTTCCGACACCGGGGAGCTGTTTTTT
TRBJ2-1	TRBD2	TRBV5-1	-	CASSLGAGGPDNEQFF	TGCGCCAGCAGCTTGGGGGCGGGAGGGCCCGACAATGAGCAGTTCTTC
TRBJ2-1	TRBD2	TRBV5-4	-	CASSFGTSGSREQFF	TGTGCCAGCAGCTTCGGGACTAGCGGGAGCCGGGAGCAGTTCTTC
TRBJ1-1	TRBD1	TRBV19	-	CASSPSRGLNTEAFF	TGTGCCAGTAGTCCTAGCAGGGGGCTGAACACTGAAGCTTTCTTT
TRBJ2-7	-	TRBV27	-	CASSLTAGATRQYF	TGTGCCAGCAGTTTAACGGCAGGGGCGACGCGGCAGTACTTC
TRBJ2-5	TRBD2	TRBV6-5	-	CASSYSPSGTRETQYF	TGTGCCAGCAGTTACTCGCCTAGCGGGACGAGGGAGACCCAGTACTTC
TRBJ2-7	-	TRBV21-1	-	CASSNSGKGYEQYF	TGTGCCAGCAGCAATTCAGGGAAAGGGTACGAGCAGTACTTC
TRBJ2-7	-	TRBV7-8	-	CASSLVSVPGYEQYF	TGTGCCAGCAGCTTAGTCTCGGTCCCGGGCTACGAGCAGTACTTC